The T cell receptor beta chain described here comes from a study of cytomegalovirus exposure and HLA in healthy donors. The PCR ran on 60 Vbeta and 13 Jbeta primers. Sequencing was performed with immunoSEQ multiplex PCR; in TCRdb, only in-frame clones are kept and a portion is missing. The sample holds roughly 230,000 clones; about nine tenths are singletons and the top ten take about 1.7%. V shed 0 bases and J shed 6 bases, with 13 bases lying between them. Germline lookup yields CDR1 SGHRS and CDR2 YFSETQ. The CDR3 contains 15 residues. Sequenced sample: PBMCs. This chain connects TRBV5-1 to TRBJ1-5; maybe TRBD1 (5 bases). The clonotype comes from a girl aged 2-15 years in good health and CMV-seronegative. The CDR3 reads CASSLEGRAGQPQHF. The CDR3 bases are TGCGCCAGCAGCTTGGAGGGCAGGGCCGGTCAGCCCCAGCATTTT.